The source of this T cell receptor (beta chain) is a study of multiple sclerosis patients with progressive multifocal leukoencephalopathy. Noted time point: around eleven months of natalizumab therapy. CDR3 length equals 16 residues. Trimming removed 1 base from V and 2 bases from J, with 14 bases in between. Germline CDR1 reads SGHAT; CDR2 reads FQNNGV. Sequenced by immunoSEQ multiplex PCR; TCRdb stores in-frame clones only, minus some. Of some 27,000 clones listed, roughly 89% are singletons. The receptor was isolated from a human donor with multiple sclerosis. The gene calls are TRBV11-2 and TRBJ2-5; maybe TRBD2 (7 bases). The source material was PBMCs, sampled from a patient treated with natalizumab. Here the CDR3 reads CASSLVAGARQETQYF. As DNA, the CDR3 is TGTGCCAGCAGCTTAGTCGCGGGGGCTCGACAAGAGACCCAGTACTTC. The full variable domain, in which reference TRBV11-2 and TRBJ2-5 provide the parts outside the CDR3, is EAGVAQSPRYKIIEKRQSVAFWCNPISGHATLYWYQQILGQGPKLLIQFQNNGVVDDSQLPKDRFSAERLKGVDSTLKIQPAKLEDSAVYLCASSLVAGARQETQYFGPGTRLLVL.